This TCR beta chain originates from a study of beta chain features in type 1 diabetes. Isolated RNA was reverse transcribed in full, so expressed TCRB transcripts were sequenced. The method was immunoSEQ multiplex PCR; TCRdb's version includes in-frame clones alone and lacks a portion of them. Here the sample spans roughly 260,000 clones, approximately 10% being singletons. J lost 4 bases, V lost 3 bases, and 8 bases had no gene match. The germline gives CDR1 SQVTM, CDR2 ANQGSEA. The CDR3 runs to 15 residues. Overall study results and limits: All four CD4+ subsets from Type 1 diabetes patients carried moderately but significantly shorter TCRB CDR3s.

Only a few counts were recorded for this clone. What it binds is unknown. V gene TRBV29-1 combines with J gene TRBJ2-1, with 8 bases that match TRBD2. This receptor was taken from a man aged 25-45 years with type 1 diabetes. Sequenced: naive CD4+ T cells from blood. CDR3 bases: TGCAGCGTTGAGCGGGGGGAGGTGGGTTACAATGAGCAGTTCTTC. As protein: CSVERGEVGYNEQFF.